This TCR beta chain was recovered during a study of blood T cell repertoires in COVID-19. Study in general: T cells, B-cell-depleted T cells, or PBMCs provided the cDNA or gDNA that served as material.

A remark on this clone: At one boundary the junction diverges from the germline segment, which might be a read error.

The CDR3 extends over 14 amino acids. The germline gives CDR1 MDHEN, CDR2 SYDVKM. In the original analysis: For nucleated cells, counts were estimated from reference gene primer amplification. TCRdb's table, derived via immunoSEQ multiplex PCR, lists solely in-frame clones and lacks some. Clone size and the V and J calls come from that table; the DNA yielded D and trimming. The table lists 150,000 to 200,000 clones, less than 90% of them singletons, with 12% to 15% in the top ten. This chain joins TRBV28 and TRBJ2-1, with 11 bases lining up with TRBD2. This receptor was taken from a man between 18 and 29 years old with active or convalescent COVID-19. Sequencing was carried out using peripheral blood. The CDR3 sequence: CASGPGLAVTQPIF. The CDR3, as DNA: TGTGCCAGCGGACCGGGACTAGCGGTAACCCAGCCGATCTTC.